This record concerns one TCR beta chain sequence. Its antigen is still unknown. Expressed TCRB transcripts were sequenced, since all the RNA that had been isolated was reverse transcribed. TCRdb's table, derived via immunoSEQ multiplex PCR, lists solely in-frame clones and lacks some. The profile covers roughly 350,000 clones, with over 8.5% appearing a single time and about 0.6% taken by the ten largest. This record belongs to a study of beta chain features in type 1 diabetes. Whole-study findings and limits: TCRB CDR3s from Type 1 diabetes patients were moderately but significantly shorter in all four CD4+ subsets.

The CDR3 covers 11 residues. Germline V lookup: CDR1 SNHLY, CDR2 FYNNEI. V was clipped by 10 bases and J by 10 bases, with 13 bases between them. J is TRBJ1-4 and V is TRBV2; D might be TRBD1 (5 bases). The source of this sequence is a man between 25 and 39 years old with type 1 diabetes. Sequenced material: central memory CD4+ T cells from blood. The CDR3 DNA reads TGTGCCAAAACGGATGGGGGAAAACTGTTTTTT. Protein: CAKTDGGKLFF.